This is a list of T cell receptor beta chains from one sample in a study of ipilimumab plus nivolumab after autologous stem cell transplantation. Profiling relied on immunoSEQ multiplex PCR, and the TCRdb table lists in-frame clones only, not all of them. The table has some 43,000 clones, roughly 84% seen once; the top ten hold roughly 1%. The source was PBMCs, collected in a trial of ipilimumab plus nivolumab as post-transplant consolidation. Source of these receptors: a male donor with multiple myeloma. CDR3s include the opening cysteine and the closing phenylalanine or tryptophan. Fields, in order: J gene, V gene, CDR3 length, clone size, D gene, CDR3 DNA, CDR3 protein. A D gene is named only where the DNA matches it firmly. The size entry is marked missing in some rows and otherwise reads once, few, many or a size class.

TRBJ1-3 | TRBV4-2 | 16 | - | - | TGTGCCAGCAGCCTCTCTCTCGGGGGGCATGGAAACACCATATATTTT | CASSLSLGGHGNTIYF
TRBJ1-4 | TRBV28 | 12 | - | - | TGTGCCAGCAGTTTAACGAGTGAAAAACTGTTTTTT | CASSLTSEKLFF
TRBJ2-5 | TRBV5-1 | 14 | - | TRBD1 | TGCGCCAGCAGCGCGGGACAGGGGGGACAGACCCAGTACTTC | CASSAGQGGQTQYF
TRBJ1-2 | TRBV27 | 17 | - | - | TGTGCCAGCAGTTTAGAGGGCACAGGGCTGACTAACTATGGCTACACCTTC | CASSLEGTGLTNYGYTF
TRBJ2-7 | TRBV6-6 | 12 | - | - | TGTGCCAGCAGCCTCGGGACATACGAGCAGTACTTC | CASSLGTYEQYF
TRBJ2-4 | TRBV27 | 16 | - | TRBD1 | TGTGCCAGCGGCCCCTCCGGGACAGGGGGACGAAACATTCAGTACTTC | CASGPSGTGGRNIQYF
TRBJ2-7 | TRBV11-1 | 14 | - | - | TGTGCCAGCAGCCCACGGGGGAACACGAGGGAGCAGTACTTC | CASSPRGNTREQYF
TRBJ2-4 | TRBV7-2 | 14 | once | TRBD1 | TGTGCCAGCAGCTTACTGGGACAGGGAAACATTCAGTACTTC | CASSLLGQGNIQYF
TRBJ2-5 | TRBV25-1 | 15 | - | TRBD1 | TGTGCCAGCGATACCACAGGGGGACGGCAAGAGACCCAGTACTTC | CASDTTGGRQETQYF
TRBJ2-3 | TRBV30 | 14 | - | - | TGTGCCTGGAGTAGGACAGCTAGCACAGATACGCAGTATTTT | CAWSRTASTDTQYF
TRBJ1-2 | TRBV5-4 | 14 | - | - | TGTGCCAGCAGCTCGCCTCCAGGGCGCTATGGCTACACCTTC | CASSSPPGRYGYTF
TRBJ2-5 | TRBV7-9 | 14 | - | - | TGTGCCAGCAGCTCCGGGAATTCGGGGGAGACCCAGTACTTC | CASSSGNSGETQYF
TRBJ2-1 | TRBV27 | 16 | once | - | TGTGCCAGCAAGGTAACGCGCGGGGCCCGCTACAATGAGCAGTTCTTC | CASKVTRGARYNEQFF
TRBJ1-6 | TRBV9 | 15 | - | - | TGTGCCAGCAGCTCTCGGACAGCGGGGAGTTCACCCCTCCACTTT | CASSSRTAGSSPLHF
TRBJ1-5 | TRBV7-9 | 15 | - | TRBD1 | TGTGCCAGCAGCCGGGACAGGGTGGGCAATCAGCCCCAGCATTTT | CASSRDRVGNQPQHF
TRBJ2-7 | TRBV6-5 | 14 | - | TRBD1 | TGTGCCAGCAGTTCTCCGACAGGGGGTCTCGAGCAGTACTTC | CASSSPTGGLEQYF
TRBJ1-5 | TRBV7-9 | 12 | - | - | TGTGCCAGCAGCTCCAACAATCAGCCCCAGCATTTT | CASSSNNQPQHF
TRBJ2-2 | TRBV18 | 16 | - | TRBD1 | TGTGCCAGCTCACCTATCGGGACAGGGACGACCGGGGAGCTGTTTTTT | CASSPIGTGTTGELFF
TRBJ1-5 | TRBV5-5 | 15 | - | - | TGTGCCAGCAGCTTGGATGATCCGGCGTTCCAGCCCCAGCATTTT | CASSLDDPAFQPQHF
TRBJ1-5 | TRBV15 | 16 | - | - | TGTGCCACCAGCAGAGATCCTGCTCCACACAATCAGCCCCAGCATTTT | CATSRDPAPHNQPQHF
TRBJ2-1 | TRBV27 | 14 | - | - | TGTGCCAGCAGTTTTGTAGGGTCCTACAATGAGCAGTTCTTC | CASSFVGSYNEQFF
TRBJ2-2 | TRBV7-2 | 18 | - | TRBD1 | TGTGCCAGCAGCTTAGTTTCACCCGGACCAGGGGGAACCGGGGAGCTGTTTTTT | CASSLVSPGPGGTGELFF
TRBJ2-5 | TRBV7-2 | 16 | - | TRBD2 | TGTGCCAGCAGCTTGAACGGGAGGACCGTTATGGAGACCCAGTACTTC | CASSLNGRTVMETQYF
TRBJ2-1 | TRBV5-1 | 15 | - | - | TGCGCCAGCAGCCCACAGGGTCTGGGGGACAATGAGCAGTTCTTC | CASSPQGLGDNEQFF
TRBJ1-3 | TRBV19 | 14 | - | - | TGTGCCGGTGGGGACGGAGCCTCTGGAAACACCATATATTTT | CAGGDGASGNTIYF
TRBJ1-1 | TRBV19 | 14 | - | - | TGTGCCAGTAGTAAAGAGGTGATGAACACTGAAGCTTTCTTT | CASSKEVMNTEAFF
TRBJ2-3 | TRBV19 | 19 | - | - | TGTGCCAGTAGTCCGGGGACGGGCGGGTCCGTGGACTACACAGATACGCAGTATTTT | CASSPGTGGSVDYTDTQYF
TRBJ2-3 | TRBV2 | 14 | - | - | TGTGCCAGCAGAGTTACTTCTAGCACAGATACGCAGTATTTT | CASRVTSSTDTQYF
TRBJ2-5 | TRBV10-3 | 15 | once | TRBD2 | TGTGCCATCAGTGAAGGGCTAGCGGGGGTGGAGACCCAGTACTTC | CAISEGLAGVETQYF
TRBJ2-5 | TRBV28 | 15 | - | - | TGTGCCAGCAATGCCGGGAGCCGGGGGCAAGAGACCCAGTACTTC | CASNAGSRGQETQYF
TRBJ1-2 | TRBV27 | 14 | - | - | TGTGCCAGCAGTTTATCGGCAGGGTCCTTTGGCTACACCTTC | CASSLSAGSFGYTF
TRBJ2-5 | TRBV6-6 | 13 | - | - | TGTGCCAGCAGTCCCCCCGGCCCAGAGACCCAGTACTTC | CASSPPGPETQYF
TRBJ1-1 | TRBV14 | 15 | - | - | TGTGCCAGCAGTCCCATTCGGGGGCGCCGGACTGAAGCTTTCTTT | CASSPIRGRRTEAFF
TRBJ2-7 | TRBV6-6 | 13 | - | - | TGTGCCAGCAGTTACTCGATCCTGTACGAGCAGTACTTC | CASSYSILYEQYF
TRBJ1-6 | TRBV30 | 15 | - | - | TGTGCCTGGACCGAGGAGACATTCTATAATTCACCCCTCCACTTT | CAWTEETFYNSPLHF
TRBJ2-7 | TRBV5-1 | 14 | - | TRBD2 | TGCGCCAGCAGCTGGACTAGCGGGGGGGACGAGCAGTACTTC | CASSWTSGGDEQYF
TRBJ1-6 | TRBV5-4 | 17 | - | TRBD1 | TGTGCCAGCAGCTCGCCCGCCCGACAGGGGGCTAATTCACCCCTCCACTTT | CASSSPARQGANSPLHF
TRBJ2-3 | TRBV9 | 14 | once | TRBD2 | TGTGCCAGCACCACTAGCGGGGGCACAGATACGCAGTATTTT | CASTTSGGTDTQYF
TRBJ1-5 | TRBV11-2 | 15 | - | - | TGTGCCAGCAGCCGGGACACCCTCTCGAATCAGCCCCAGCATTTT | CASSRDTLSNQPQHF
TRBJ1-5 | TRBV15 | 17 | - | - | TGTGCCACCAGCAGAGATGGGCGGGGCGGGAGCAATCAGCCCCAGCATTTT | CATSRDGRGGSNQPQHF
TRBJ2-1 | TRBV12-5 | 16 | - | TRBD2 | TGTGCTAGTGGTCCACGGACTAGCGGGGACCGAAATGAGCAGTTCTTC | CASGPRTSGDRNEQFF
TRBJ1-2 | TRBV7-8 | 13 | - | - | TGTGCCAGCAGCTTAGAGGGTAACTATGGCTACACCTTC | CASSLEGNYGYTF
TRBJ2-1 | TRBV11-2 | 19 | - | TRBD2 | TGTGCCAGCAGCTTAGATGGTGAGCGGGGGGGCGTTTCCTACAATGAGCAGTTCTTC | CASSLDGERGGVSYNEQFF
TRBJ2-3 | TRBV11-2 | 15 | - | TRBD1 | TGTGCCAGCAGCAGACAGGGAAGAGGCACAGATACGCAGTATTTT | CASSRQGRGTDTQYF
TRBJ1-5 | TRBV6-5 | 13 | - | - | TGTGCCAGCAGTGGGGCTATTGGCCAGCCCCAGCATTTT | CASSGAIGQPQHF
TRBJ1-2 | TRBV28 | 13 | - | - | TGTGCCAGCAGTTTTATGGGGTCCGAGGGCTACACCTTC | CASSFMGSEGYTF
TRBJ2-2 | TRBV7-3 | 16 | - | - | TGTGCCAGCAGCCCTAGGTGGGGGGCCGATGGCGGGGAGCTGTTTTTT | CASSPRWGADGGELFF
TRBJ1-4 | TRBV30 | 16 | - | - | TGTGCCTGGAGTCCTCATTTTGGGACGGGGGATGAAAAACTGTTTTTT | CAWSPHFGTGDEKLFF
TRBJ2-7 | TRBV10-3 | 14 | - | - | TGTGCCATCAGTGTGGTGGTCGAAGGGGACGAGCAGTACTTC | CAISVVVEGDEQYF
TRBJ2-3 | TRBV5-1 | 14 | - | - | TGCGCCAGCAGCTTTACGGGGGAGACATATACGCAGTATTTT | CASSFTGETYTQYF
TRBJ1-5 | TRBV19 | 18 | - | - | TGTGCCAGTAGTATAACCGGGAGGGCCCGTTATAGCAATCAGCCCCAGCATTTT | CASSITGRARYSNQPQHF
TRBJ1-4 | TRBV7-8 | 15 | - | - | TGTGCCAGCAGCTTGGAGCGGCAGAGTAATGAAAAACTGTTTTTT | CASSLERQSNEKLFF
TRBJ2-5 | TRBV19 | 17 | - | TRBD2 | TGTGCCAGTAGGCCGGGACTAGCGGGGGGGACCCAAGAGACCCAGTACTTC | CASRPGLAGGTQETQYF
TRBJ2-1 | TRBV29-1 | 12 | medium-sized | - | TGCAGCGCCGTCGGACAGTACAATGAGCAGTTCTTC | CSAVGQYNEQFF
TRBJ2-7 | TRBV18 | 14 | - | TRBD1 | TGTGCCAGCTCACCCAAACAGGGGGCGGGGGAGCAGTACTTC | CASSPKQGAGEQYF